The 8 T cell receptor beta chains below come from one sample, sequenced in a study of T-cell reconstitution after alpha-beta-depleted transplantation in children. Unique molecular identifiers were incorporated during preparation of the TCRbeta library. TCRdb used MiXCR to reprocess the PCR reads, holding one entry per CDR3 protein. The data show about a million distinct CDR3 sequences, about 29% seen once. This specimen was PBMCs, mostly from graft donor cells, taken 360 days after TCRalphabeta/CD19-depleted stem cell transplant. All receptors come from a boy under three years old who had a stem cell transplant for SCID, so the T cells may come from the graft donor.

The V call is TRBV12-3 or TRBV12-4, the J call TRBJ2-3; no firm D call. The CDR3 covers 12 residues. Between the trimmed V and J ends, which lost 5 bases and 9 bases, there was a span of 12 bases. CDR3 region: CASSHGVPTQYF. CDR3 nucleotides: TGTGCCAGCAGTCATGGAGTCCCAACGCAGTATTTT.

This clonotype was picked up a small number of times. This chain connects TRBV6-5 to TRBJ2-4, with no clear D. Per the germline V gene, CDR1 is MNHEY and CDR2 is SVGAGI. This CDR3 is built from 11 residues. V lost 10 bases, J lost 5 bases, and 9 bases lay in between. CDR3 DNA sequence: TGTGCCACCTCGGGCCAAAACATTCAGTACTTC. Its protein is CATSGQNIQYF.

In its sample, this clonotype was seen a few times. In DNA form, the CDR3 reads TGCGCCAGCAGCCAAGATTGGCCCCAGGGGGGACCACAAGAGACCCAGTACTTC. This translates into CASSQDWPQGGPQETQYF. The chain links TRBV4-3 to TRBJ2-5, with D possibly TRBD1 on 7 matching bases. Germline V gene data show CDR1 as LGHNA and CDR2 as YSLEER. The CDR3 has 18 residues. Between the trimmed V and J ends, which lost 0 bases and 2 bases, there was a span of 19 bases.

This clonotype has only a few counts. J is TRBJ2-7 and V is TRBV20-1; D is unresolved. This CDR3 is 10 amino acids long. In germline, CDR1 is DFQATT, CDR2 SNEGSKA (reference sequence). Trimming took off 3 bases at V and 5 bases at J, with 5 bases between the two ends. CDR3 DNA: TGCAGTGCTAGTCTCCACGAGCAGTACTTC. It encodes CSASLHEQYF.

The V gene is TRBV6-2 or TRBV6-3, the J gene TRBJ2-3, with TRBD2 matching 10 bases. The CDR3 has 15 residues. V lost 0 bases to trimming and J lost 4 bases; unmatched junction nucleotides: 1. CDR1 is MNHEY, CDR2 SVGEGT, per germline. The DNA for the CDR3 is TGTGCCAGCAGTTACTCCGGGACTAGCGCAGATACGCAGTATTTT. This sequence encodes CASSYSGTSADTQYF.

This clonotype was seen a few times. The J gene is TRBJ2-1, the V gene TRBV6-2 or TRBV6-3, with TRBD1 matching 7 bases. The trim removed 5 bases at V and 10 bases at J, leaving 11 bases unmatched. The CDR3 covers 14 residues. The V gene's germline CDR1 is MNHEY and CDR2 SVGEGT. The CDR3 here is CASSGAGTAAEQFF. The CDR3, as DNA: TGTGCCAGCAGTGGAGCCGGGACAGCAGCAGAGCAGTTCTTC.

The V gene is TRBV12-3 or TRBV12-4, the J gene TRBJ2-7, with TRBD1 matching over 10 bases. V gave up 5 bases and J gave up 5 bases; unmatched junction bases: 9. CDR3 length: 15 residues. CDR3 DNA: TGTGCCAGCAGTCCGATAGACAGGGGGCCCCACGAGCAGTACTTC. Protein sequence: CASSPIDRGPHEQYF.

This clonotype occurred many times. The chain uses TRBV2 and TRBJ2-3; D gene uncertain. The V end lost 4 bases, the J end lost 4 bases, and 6 bases lay between the germline ends. Looked up from germline, CDR1 is SNHLY and CDR2 is FYNNEI. This CDR3 is built from 12 residues. The CDR3 loop reads CASSVGPDTQYF. The CDR3, as DNA: TGTGCCAGCAGTGTTGGACCAGATACGCAGTATTTT.